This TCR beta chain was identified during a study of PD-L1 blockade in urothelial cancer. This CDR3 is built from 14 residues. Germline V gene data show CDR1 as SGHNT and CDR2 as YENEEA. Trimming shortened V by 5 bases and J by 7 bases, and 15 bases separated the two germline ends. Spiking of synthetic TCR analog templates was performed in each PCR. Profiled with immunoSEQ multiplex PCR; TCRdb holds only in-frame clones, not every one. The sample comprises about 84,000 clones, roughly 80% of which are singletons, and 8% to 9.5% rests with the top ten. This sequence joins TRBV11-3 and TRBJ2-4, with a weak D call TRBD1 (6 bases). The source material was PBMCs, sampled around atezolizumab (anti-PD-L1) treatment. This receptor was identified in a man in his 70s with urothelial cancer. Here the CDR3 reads CASSPRGSENIQYF. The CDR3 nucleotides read TGTGCCAGCAGCCCCAGGGGTTCTGAGAACATTCAGTACTTC.